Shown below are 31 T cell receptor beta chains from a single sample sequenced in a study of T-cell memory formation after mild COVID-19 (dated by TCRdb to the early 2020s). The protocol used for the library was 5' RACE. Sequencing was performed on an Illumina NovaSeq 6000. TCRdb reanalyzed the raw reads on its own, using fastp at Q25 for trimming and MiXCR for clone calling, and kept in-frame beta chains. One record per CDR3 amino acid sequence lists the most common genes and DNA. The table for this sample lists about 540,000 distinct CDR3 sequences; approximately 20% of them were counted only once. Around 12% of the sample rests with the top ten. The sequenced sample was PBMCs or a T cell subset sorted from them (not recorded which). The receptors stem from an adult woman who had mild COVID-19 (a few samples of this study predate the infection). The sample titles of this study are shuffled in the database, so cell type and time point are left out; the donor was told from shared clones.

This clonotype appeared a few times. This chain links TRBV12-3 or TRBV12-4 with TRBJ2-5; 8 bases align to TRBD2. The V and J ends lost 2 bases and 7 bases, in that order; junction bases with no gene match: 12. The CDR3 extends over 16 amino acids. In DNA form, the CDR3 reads TGTGCCAGCAGTTTAACGATCGGGGGGGCCCGATGGACCCAGTACTTC. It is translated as CASSLTIGGARWTQYF.

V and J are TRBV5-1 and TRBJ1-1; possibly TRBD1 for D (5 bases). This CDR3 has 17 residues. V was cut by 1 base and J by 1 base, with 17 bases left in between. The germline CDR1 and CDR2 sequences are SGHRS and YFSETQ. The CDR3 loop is CASSLFGDRGKNTEAFF. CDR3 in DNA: TGCGCCAGCAGCTTGTTTGGGGACCGGGGGAAGAACACTGAAGCTTTCTTT.

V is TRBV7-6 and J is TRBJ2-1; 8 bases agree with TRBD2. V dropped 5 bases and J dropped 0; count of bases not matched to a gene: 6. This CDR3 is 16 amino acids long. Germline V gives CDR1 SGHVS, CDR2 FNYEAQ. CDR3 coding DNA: TGTGCCAGCAGCCCTCTGAGCGGGAGCTCCTACAATGAGCAGTTCTTC. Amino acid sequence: CASSPLSGSSYNEQFF.

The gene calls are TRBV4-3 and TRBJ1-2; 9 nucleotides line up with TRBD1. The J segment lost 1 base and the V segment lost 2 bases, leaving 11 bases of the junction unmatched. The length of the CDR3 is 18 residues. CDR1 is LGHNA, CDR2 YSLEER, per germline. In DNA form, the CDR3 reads TGCGCCAGCAGCCAACTGACGGACAGGGGAACGGGTAACTATGGCTACACCTTC. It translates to CASSQLTDRGTGNYGYTF.

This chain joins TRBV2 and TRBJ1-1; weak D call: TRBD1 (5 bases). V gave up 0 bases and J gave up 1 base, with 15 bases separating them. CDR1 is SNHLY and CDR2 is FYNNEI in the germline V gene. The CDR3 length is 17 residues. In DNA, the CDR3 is TGTGCCAGCAGTGAAGCTTCTCTGGGACCACGGAACACTGAAGCTTTCTTT. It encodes CASSEASLGPRNTEAFF. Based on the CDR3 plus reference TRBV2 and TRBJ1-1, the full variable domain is EPEVTQTPSHQVTQMGQEVILRCVPISNHLYFYWYRQILGQKVEFLVSFYNNEISEKSEIFDDQFSVERPDGSNFTLKIRSTKLEDSAMYFCASSEASLGPRNTEAFFGQGTRLTVV.

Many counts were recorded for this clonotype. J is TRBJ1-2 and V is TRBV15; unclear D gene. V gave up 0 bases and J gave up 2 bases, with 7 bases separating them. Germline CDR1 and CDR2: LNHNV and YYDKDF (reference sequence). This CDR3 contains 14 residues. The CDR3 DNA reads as TGTGCCACCAGCAGAGAGGCGGGGAACTATGGCTACACCTTC. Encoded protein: CATSREAGNYGYTF. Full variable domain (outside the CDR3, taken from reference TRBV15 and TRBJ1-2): DAMVIQNPRYQVTQFGKPVTLSCSQTLNHNVMYWYQQKSSQAPKLLFHYYDKDFNNEADTPDNFQSRRPNTSFCFLDIRSPGLGDTAMYLCATSREAGNYGYTFGSGTRLTVV.

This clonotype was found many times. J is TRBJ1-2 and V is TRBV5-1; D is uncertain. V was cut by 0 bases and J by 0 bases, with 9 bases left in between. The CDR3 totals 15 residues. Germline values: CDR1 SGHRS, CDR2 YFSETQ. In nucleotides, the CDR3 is TGCGCCAGCAGCTTGGAAGGGAATTCTAACTATGGCTACACCTTC. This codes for CASSLEGNSNYGYTF.

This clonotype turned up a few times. In DNA, the CDR3 is TGTGCCATCAGTGAGGGACGGGACGAACGGCCCCAGCATTTT. Its translation: CAISEGRDERPQHF. The chain couples TRBV10-3 to TRBJ1-5, with a possible D match to TRBD1 (5 bases). V was clipped by 2 bases and J by 9 bases, with 14 bases between them. The V gene's germline CDR1 is ENHRY and CDR2 SYGVKD. This CDR3 spans 14 amino acids.

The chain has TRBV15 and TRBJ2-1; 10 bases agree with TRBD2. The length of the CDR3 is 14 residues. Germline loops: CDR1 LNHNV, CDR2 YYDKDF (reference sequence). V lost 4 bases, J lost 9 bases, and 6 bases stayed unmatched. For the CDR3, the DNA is TGTGCCACCAGCACGGGACTAGCGCGGGGTGAGCAGTTCTTC. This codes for CATSTGLARGEQFF. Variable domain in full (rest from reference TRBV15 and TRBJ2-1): DAMVIQNPRYQVTQFGKPVTLSCSQTLNHNVMYWYQQKSSQAPKLLFHYYDKDFNNEADTPDNFQSRRPNTSFCFLDIRSPGLGDTAMYLCATSTGLARGEQFFGPGTRLTVL.

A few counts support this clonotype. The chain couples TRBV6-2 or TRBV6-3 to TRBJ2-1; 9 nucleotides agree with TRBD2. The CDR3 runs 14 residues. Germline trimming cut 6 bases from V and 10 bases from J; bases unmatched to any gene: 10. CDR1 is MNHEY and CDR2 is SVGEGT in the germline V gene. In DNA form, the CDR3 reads TGTGCCAGCAGGTCATCCGGGACTAGCAGGGAGCAGTTCTTC. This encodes CASRSSGTSREQFF.

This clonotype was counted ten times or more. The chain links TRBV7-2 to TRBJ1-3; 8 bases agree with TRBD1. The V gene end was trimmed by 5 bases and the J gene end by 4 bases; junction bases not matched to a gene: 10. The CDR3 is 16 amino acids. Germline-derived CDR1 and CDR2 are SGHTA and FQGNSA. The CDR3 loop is CASSATGGGRGNTIYF. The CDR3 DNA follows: TGTGCCAGCAGCGCTACAGGGGGTGGCAGAGGAAACACCATATATTTT.

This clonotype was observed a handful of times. The CDR3 region is CASSSRGQARYEQYF. The CDR3 region has the DNA TGTGCCAGCAGTTCGAGGGGACAGGCGAGATACGAGCAGTACTTC. The genes are TRBV28 and TRBJ2-7; 8 bases are shared with TRBD1. V dropped 4 bases and J dropped 4; count of bases not matched to a gene: 9. The CDR3 consists of 15 residues. Germline V gives CDR1 MDHEN, CDR2 SYDVKM.

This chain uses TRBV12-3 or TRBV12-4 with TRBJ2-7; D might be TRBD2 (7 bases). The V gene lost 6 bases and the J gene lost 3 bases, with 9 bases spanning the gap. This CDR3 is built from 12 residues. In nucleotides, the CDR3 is TGTGCCAGCAGGGGGGGGCTCTACGAGCAGTACTTC. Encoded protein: CASRGGLYEQYF.

CDR3 sequence reads: CASSLASLAYEQYF. DNA for the CDR3: TGCGCCAGCAGCTTGGCCAGCTTAGCCTACGAGCAGTACTTC. This rearrangement joins TRBV5-1 to TRBJ2-7; D call uncertain. The CDR3 sequence is 14 residues long. Trimming cost V 0 bases and J 2 bases, with 9 bases left between them. CDR1 is SGHRS and CDR2 is YFSETQ in the germline V gene. Full variable domain (missing parts from reference TRBV5-1 and TRBJ2-7): KAGVTQTPRYLIKTRGQQVTLSCSPISGHRSVSWYQQTPGQGLQFLFEYFSETQRNKGNFPGRFSGRQFSNSRSEMNVSTLELGDSALYLCASSLASLAYEQYFGPGTRLTVT.

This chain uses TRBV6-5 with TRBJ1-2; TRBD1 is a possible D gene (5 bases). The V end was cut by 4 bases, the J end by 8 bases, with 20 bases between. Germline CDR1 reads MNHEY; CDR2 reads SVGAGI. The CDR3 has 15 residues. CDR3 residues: CASSSQARERGGYTF. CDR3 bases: TGTGCCAGCAGTTCCCAAGCCAGGGAACGAGGGGGCTACACCTTC.

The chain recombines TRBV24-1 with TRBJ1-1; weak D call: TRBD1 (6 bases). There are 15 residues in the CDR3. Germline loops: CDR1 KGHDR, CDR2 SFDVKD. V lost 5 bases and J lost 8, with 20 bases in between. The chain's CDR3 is CATSGNTGWPKEAFF. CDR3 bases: TGTGCCACCAGTGGTAATACAGGGTGGCCCAAGGAAGCTTTCTTT.

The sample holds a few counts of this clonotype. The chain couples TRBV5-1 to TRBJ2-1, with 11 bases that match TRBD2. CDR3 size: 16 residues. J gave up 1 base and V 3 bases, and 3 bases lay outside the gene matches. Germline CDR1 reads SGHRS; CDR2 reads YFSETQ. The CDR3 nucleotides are TGCGCCAGCAGCTCCTCTAGCGGGGGGTCCTACAATGAGCAGTTCTTC. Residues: CASSSSSGGSYNEQFF.

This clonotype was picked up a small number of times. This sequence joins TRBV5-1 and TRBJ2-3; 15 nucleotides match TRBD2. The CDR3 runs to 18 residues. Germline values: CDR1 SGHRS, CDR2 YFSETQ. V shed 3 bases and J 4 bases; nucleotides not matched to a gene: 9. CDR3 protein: CASSSGLAGGPFSDTQYF. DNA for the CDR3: TGCGCCAGCAGCTCGGGACTAGCGGGGGGCCCCTTTTCAGATACGCAGTATTTT.

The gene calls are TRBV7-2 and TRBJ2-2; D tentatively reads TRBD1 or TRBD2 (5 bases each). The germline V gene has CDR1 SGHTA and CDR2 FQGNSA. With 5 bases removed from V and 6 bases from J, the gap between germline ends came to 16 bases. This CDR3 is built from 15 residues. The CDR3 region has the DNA TGTGCCAGCAGCCCCATTGGGGGTTTCGCCGGGGAGCTGTTTTTT. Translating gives CASSPIGGFAGELFF.

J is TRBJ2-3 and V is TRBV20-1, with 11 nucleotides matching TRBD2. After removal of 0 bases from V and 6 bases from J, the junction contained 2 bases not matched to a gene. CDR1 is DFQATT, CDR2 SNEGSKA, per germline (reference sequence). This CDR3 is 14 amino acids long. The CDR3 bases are TGCAGTGCTAGAGAGGCTAGCGGGAGGGATACGCAGTATTTT. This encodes CSAREASGRDTQYF.

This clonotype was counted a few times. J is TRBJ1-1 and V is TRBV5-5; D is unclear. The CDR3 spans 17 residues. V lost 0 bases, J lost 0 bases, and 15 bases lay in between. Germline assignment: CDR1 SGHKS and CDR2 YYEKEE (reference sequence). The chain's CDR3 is CASSLVWRVSVNTEAFF. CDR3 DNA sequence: TGTGCCAGCAGCTTGGTGTGGAGGGTATCGGTGAACACTGAAGCTTTCTTT. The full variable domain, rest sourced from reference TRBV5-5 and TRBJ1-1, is DAGVTQSPTHLIKTRGQQVTLRCSPISGHKSVSWYQQVLGQGPQFIFQYYEKEERGRGNFPDRFSARQFPNYSSELNVNALLLGDSALYLCASSLVWRVSVNTEAFFGQGTRLTVV.

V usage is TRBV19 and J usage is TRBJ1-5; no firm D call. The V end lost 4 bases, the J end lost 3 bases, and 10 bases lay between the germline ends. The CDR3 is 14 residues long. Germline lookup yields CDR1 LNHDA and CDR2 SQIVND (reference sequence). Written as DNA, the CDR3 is TGTGCCAGTAGTAACCGACGGAACAATCAGCCCCAGCATTTT. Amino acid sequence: CASSNRRNNQPQHF. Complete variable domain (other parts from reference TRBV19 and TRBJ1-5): DGGITQSPKYLFRKEGQNVTLSCEQNLNHDAMYWYRQDPGQGLRLIYYSQIVNDFQKGDIAEGYSVSREKKESFPLTVTSAQKNPTAFYLCASSNRRNNQPQHFGDGTRLSIL.

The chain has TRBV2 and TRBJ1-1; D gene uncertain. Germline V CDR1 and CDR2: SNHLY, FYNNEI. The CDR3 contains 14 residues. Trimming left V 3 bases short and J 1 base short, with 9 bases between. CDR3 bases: TGTGCCAGCAGTGATCCGGCCACGAACACTGAAGCTTTCTTT. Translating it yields CASSDPATNTEAFF.

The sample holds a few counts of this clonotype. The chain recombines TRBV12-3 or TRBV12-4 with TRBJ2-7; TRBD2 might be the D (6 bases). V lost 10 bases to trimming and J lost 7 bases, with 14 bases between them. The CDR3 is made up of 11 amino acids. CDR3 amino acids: CAIARAGEQYF. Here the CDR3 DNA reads TGTGCCATCGCCCGGGCGGGGGAGCAGTACTTC.

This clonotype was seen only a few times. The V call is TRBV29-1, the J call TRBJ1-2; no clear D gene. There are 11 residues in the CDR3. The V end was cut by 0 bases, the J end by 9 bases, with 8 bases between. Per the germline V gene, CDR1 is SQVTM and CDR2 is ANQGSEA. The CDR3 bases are TGCAGCGTTGAAGATCTGGGCCGCTACACCTTC. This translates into CSVEDLGRYTF.

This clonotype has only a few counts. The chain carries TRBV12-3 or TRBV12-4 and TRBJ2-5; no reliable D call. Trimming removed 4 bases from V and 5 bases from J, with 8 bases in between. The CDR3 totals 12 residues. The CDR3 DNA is TGTGCCAGCAGTTCCACGTGGGAGACCCAGTACTTC. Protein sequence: CASSSTWETQYF.

The CDR3 bases are TGCGCCAGCAGCATCATAGCGGGAGGGCCGACAAATGAGCAGTTCTTC. Translating it yields CASSIIAGGPTNEQFF. V gene TRBV5-1 combines with J gene TRBJ2-1; 11 nucleotides match TRBD2. In germline, CDR1 is SGHRS, CDR2 YFSETQ. The CDR3 spans 16 residues. V gave up 4 bases and J gave up 7 bases; unmatched junction bases: 10.

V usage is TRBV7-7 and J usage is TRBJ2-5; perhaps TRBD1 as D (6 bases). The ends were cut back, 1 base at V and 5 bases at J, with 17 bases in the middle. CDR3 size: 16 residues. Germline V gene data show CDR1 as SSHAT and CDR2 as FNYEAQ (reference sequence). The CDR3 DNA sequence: TGTGCCAGCAGCTTAGGAAGGGGGTCGGCGATGGAGACCCAGTACTTC. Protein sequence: CASSLGRGSAMETQYF.

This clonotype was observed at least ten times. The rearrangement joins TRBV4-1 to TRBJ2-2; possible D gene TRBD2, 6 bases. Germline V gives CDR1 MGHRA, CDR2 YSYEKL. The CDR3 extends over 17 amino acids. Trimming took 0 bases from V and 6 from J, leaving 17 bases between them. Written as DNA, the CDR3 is TGCGCCAGCAGCCAAGATGCGGGGTTGAGGAGTGCCGGGGAGCTGTTTTTT. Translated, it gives CASSQDAGLRSAGELFF.

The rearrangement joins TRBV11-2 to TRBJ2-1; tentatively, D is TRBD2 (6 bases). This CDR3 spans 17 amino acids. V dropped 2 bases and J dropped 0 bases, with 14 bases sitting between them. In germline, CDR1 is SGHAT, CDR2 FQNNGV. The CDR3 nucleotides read TGTGCCAGCAGCTTATCAGGACTACCCAGCTCCTACAATGAGCAGTTCTTC. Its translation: CASSLSGLPSSYNEQFF.

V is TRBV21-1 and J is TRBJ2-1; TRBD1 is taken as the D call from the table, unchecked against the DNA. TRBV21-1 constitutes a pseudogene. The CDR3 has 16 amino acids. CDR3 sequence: CASSALQSVSYNEQFF. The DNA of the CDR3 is TGTGCCAGCAGCGCCCTGCAATCGGTATCCTACAATGAGCAGTTCTTC.